These 21 T cell receptor beta chains share one sample of origin, sequenced in a study of OX40 agonist ivuxolimab in advanced cancers. Here immunoSEQ multiplex PCR was the method, and the copy in TCRdb shows in-frame clones only, minus some. The sample lists under 25,000 clones, about 79% seen once, with about a third in the top ten. This specimen consisted of CD4+ or CD8+ T cells sorted from blood, obtained in a trial of the OX40 agonist ivuxolimab. These receptors were taken from an adult with an advanced solid tumor such as melanoma, head and neck, liver or kidney cancer.

This clone was seen a handful of times. The chain employs TRBV27 and TRBJ2-7; 7 nucleotides line up with TRBD1. From germline, CDR1 is MNHEY and CDR2 SMNVEV (reference sequence). After removal of 5 bases from V and 5 bases from J, the junction contained 3 bases not matched to a gene. The CDR3 covers 12 residues. The CDR3 bases are TGTGCCAGCAGTCCGACAGGGAACGAGCAGTACTTC. Its translation is CASSPTGNEQYF.

This clone was seen more than once but under ten times. This rearrangement joins TRBV7-8 to TRBJ2-1; D is unclear. Per germline, CDR1 SGHVS and CDR2 FQNEAQ. CDR3 length: 11 residues. The ends were cut back, 5 bases at V and 7 bases at J, with 6 bases in the middle. The CDR3 sequence: CASSPGNEQFF. For the CDR3, the DNA is TGTGCCAGCAGCCCGGGTAATGAGCAGTTCTTC.

The V call is TRBV11-2, the J call TRBJ1-5, with a possible D match to TRBD1 (5 bases). This CDR3 spans 14 amino acids. Per the germline V gene, CDR1 is SGHAT and CDR2 is FQNNGV. V lost 0 bases and J 5 bases, leaving 8 bases between the germline ends. For the CDR3, the DNA is TGTGCCAGCAGCTTAGATGGAGGGGATCAGCCCCAGCATTTT. This encodes CASSLDGGDQPQHF.

Within the sample, this clone is large (0.1 to 1%). The chain carries TRBV13 and TRBJ1-1, with D perhaps matching TRBD1 (6 bases). This CDR3 comprises 15 residues. The V gene's germline CDR1 is PRHDT and CDR2 FYEKMQ (reference sequence). V was cut by 0 bases and J by 4 bases, with 12 bases left in between. CDR3 in amino acids: CASSLGAQGFTEAFF. In DNA, the CDR3 is TGTGCCAGCAGCTTAGGGGCACAGGGCTTCACTGAAGCTTTCTTT.

This rearrangement joins TRBV28 to TRBJ2-1; TRBD2 agrees at 10 bases. CDR3 length equals 16 residues. In germline, CDR1 is MDHEN, CDR2 SYDVKM. V was pared by 5 bases and J by 8 bases, with 12 bases of the junction left unmatched. CDR3 sequence reads: CASSESGRAGMYEQFF. CDR3 bases: TGTGCCAGCAGTGAAAGCGGGAGGGCCGGTATGTATGAGCAGTTCTTC.

V usage is TRBV2 and J usage is TRBJ2-1, with TRBD2 identical over 11 bases. This CDR3 is 15 amino acids long. Germline V gene data show CDR1 as SNHLY and CDR2 as FYNNEI. The ends lost 4 bases at V and 10 bases at J; junction bases unmatched: 9. The CDR3 region is CASSAIAGGDKEQFF. The CDR3 DNA reads as TGTGCCAGCAGTGCTATAGCGGGAGGGGATAAGGAGCAGTTCTTC.

The chain is built from TRBV4-1 and TRBJ2-7; tentative D call: TRBD2 (6 bases). This CDR3 contains 18 residues. Germline V gene lookup returns CDR1 MGHRA and CDR2 YSYEKL. V was trimmed by 3 bases and J by 6 bases, leaving 27 bases between them. This chain's CDR3 is CASSQVTSGSRWIGEQYF. CDR3 coding DNA: TGCGCCAGCAGCCAGGTGACTAGTGGGAGTCGCTGGATTGGCGAGCAGTACTTC.

The genes are TRBV5-1 and TRBJ2-1, with D unresolved. Trimming left V 4 bases short and J 8 bases short, with 13 bases between. The CDR3 length is 13 residues. Germline-derived CDR1 and CDR2 are SGHRS and YFSETQ. The CDR3 DNA reads as TGCGCCAGCAGCAAGTTTAGAGTCGATGAGCAGTTCTTC. As protein: CASSKFRVDEQFF.

The chain employs TRBV30 and TRBJ1-2; D gene ambiguous. Germline assignment: CDR1 GTSNPN and CDR2 SVGIG (reference sequence). V was clipped by 2 bases and J by 0 bases, with 16 bases between them. The CDR3 contains 16 residues. CDR3 DNA: TGTGCCTGGAGTACCCCACTCTTAACAGCTAACTATGGCTACACCTTC. Its protein product is CAWSTPLLTANYGYTF. Full variable domain (rest looked up from reference TRBV30 and TRBJ1-2): SQTIHQWPATLVQPVGSPLSLECTVEGTSNPNLYWYRQAAGRGLQLLFYSVGIGQISSEVPQNLSASRPQDRQFILSSKKLLLSDSGFYLCAWSTPLLTANYGYTFGSGTRLTVV.

The chain recombines TRBV19 with TRBJ2-1; D perhaps matches TRBD2 (6 bases). The germline V gene has CDR1 LNHDA and CDR2 SQIVND (reference sequence). The CDR3 consists of 13 residues. V was trimmed by 5 bases and J by 10 bases, leaving 15 bases between them. CDR3 in amino acids: CASSSFAGWEQFF. The CDR3 nucleotides read TGTGCCAGTAGTTCATTCGCGGGGTGGGAGCAGTTCTTC.

This sequence joins TRBV15 and TRBJ1-2, with 8 bases lining up with TRBD1. In germline, CDR1 is LNHNV, CDR2 YYDKDF (reference sequence). The CDR3 has 15 residues. The J segment lost 0 bases and the V segment lost 4 bases, leaving 4 bases of the junction unmatched. The DNA for the CDR3 is TGTGCCACCAGCACAGGGACAGGTCCTAACTATGGCTACACCTTC. Its translation is CATSTGTGPNYGYTF.

V gene TRBV6-5 combines with J gene TRBJ2-3; 11 bases fit TRBD2. The germline V gene has CDR1 MNHEY and CDR2 SVGAGI. This CDR3 contains 14 residues. V shed 5 bases, J shed 5 bases, and the junction held 3 bases outside the gene matches. CDR3 bases: TGTGCCAGCAGTCCCGGACTAGCGGGAGATACGCAGTATTTT. Translation: CASSPGLAGDTQYF.

This clone was picked up a small number of times. This chain links TRBV15 with TRBJ1-6; D ambiguous. V was pared by 5 bases and J by 6 bases, with 11 bases between. The CDR3 consists of 14 residues. CDR1 LNHNV and CDR2 YYDKDF come from the germline V gene (reference sequence). This CDR3 is CATSPARFNSPLHF. The CDR3 region has the DNA TGTGCCACCAGCCCCGCGCGGTTTAATTCACCCCTCCACTTT. The full variable domain, in which reference TRBV15 and TRBJ1-6 provide the parts outside the CDR3, is DAMVIQNPRYQVTQFGKPVTLSCSQTLNHNVMYWYQQKSSQAPKLLFHYYDKDFNNEADTPDNFQSRRPNTSFCFLDIRSPGLGDTAMYLCATSPARFNSPLHFGNGTRLTVT.

The chain employs TRBV28 and TRBJ1-5, with D possibly being TRBD1 (5 bases). Per germline, CDR1 MDHEN and CDR2 SYDVKM. V was trimmed by 5 bases and J by 5 bases, leaving 16 bases between them. The CDR3 runs to 15 residues. The CDR3 loop reads CASSDTGAPDQPQHF. The CDR3 DNA sequence: TGTGCCAGCAGTGACACAGGTGCCCCGGATCAGCCCCAGCATTTT.

This clone was seen repeatedly, ten times or more. The chain employs TRBV7-2 and TRBJ1-2, with TRBD1 as a possible D gene (6 bases). CDR1 is SGHTA and CDR2 is FQGNSA in the germline V gene. Trimming took off 0 bases at V and 8 bases at J, with 19 bases between the two ends. The CDR3 contains 16 residues. The CDR3 loop reads CASSLALGGREGGYTF. The DNA of the CDR3 is TGTGCCAGCAGCTTAGCGCTGGGGGGCAGGGAGGGCGGCTACACCTTC.

The chain recombines TRBV6-5 with TRBJ1-3, with D hard to call. The CDR3 sequence is 11 residues long. Germline values: CDR1 MNHEY, CDR2 SVGAGI. V lost 4 bases, J lost 6 bases, and 4 bases lay in between. CDR3 sequence reads: CASSSANTIYF. In nucleotides, the CDR3 is TGTGCCAGCAGTTCCGCAAACACCATATATTTT.

The gene calls are TRBV6-5 and TRBJ2-7; 8 bases are shared with TRBD1. This CDR3 is 15 amino acids long. Looked up from germline, CDR1 is MNHEY and CDR2 is SVGAGI. J was trimmed by 3 bases and V by 8 bases; bases with no gene match: 12. CDR3 sequence (DNA): TGTGCCAGCGGTTCCGTCAGGGGGCCCTACTACGAGCAGTACTTC. This translates into CASGSVRGPYYEQYF.

The DNA of the CDR3 is TGTGCCAGCAGCTGGGCAGCCAAGTGGAAAACTGAAGCTTTCTTT. Protein: CASSWAAKWKTEAFF. This chain joins TRBV5-6 and TRBJ1-1; D is unclear. Germline lookup yields CDR1 SGHDT and CDR2 YYEEEE. This CDR3 contains 15 residues. V lost 3 bases, J lost 5 bases, and 17 bases lay in between. Variable domain in full (rest from reference TRBV5-6 and TRBJ1-1): DAGVTQSPTHLIKTRGQQVTLRCSPKSGHDTVSWYQQALGQGPQFIFQYYEEEERQRGNFPDRFSGHQFPNYSSELNVNALLLGDSALYLCASSWAAKWKTEAFFGQGTRLTVV.

This rearrangement joins TRBV7-6 to TRBJ2-1; D remains ambiguous. Trimming shortened V by 2 bases and J by 9 bases, and 11 bases separated the two germline ends. The CDR3 totals 13 residues. Per the germline V gene, CDR1 is SGHVS and CDR2 is FNYEAQ. CDR3 in amino acids: CASSLLGAGEQFF. The DNA for the CDR3 is TGTGCCAGCAGCTTATTGGGCGCCGGTGAGCAGTTCTTC.

The genes are TRBV4-1 and TRBJ2-7, with 9 bases that match TRBD2. J was trimmed by 2 bases and V by 3 bases; bases with no gene match: 2. CDR1 MGHRA and CDR2 YSYEKL come from the germline V gene. The CDR3 consists of 14 residues. CDR3 in amino acids: CASSQGGGAYEQYF. The CDR3 DNA sequence: TGCGCCAGCAGCCAGGGCGGGGGGGCCTACGAGCAGTACTTC.

This clone was counted only a few times. This sequence joins TRBV9 and TRBJ2-2, with 8 bases aligning to TRBD1. From germline, CDR1 is SGDLS and CDR2 YYNGEE. The CDR3 is 14 residues long. The junction had 9 bases not matched to a gene; V was cut back by 3 bases and J by 11 bases. CDR3 nucleotides: TGTGCCAGCAGCGGGGGGACAGGAGACACCGAGCTGTTTTTT. As protein: CASSGGTGDTELFF. The whole variable domain, remainder taken from reference TRBV9 and TRBJ2-2, is DSGVTQTPKHLITATGQRVTLRCSPRSGDLSVYWYQQSLDQGLQFLIQYYNGEERAKGNILERFSAQQFPDLHSELNLSSLELGDSALYFCASSGGTGDTELFFGEGSRLTVL.